This passage covers 7 T cell receptor beta chains from one sample sequenced in a study of early T cells in non-severe SARS-CoV-2 infection. TCRdb used MiXCR to reprocess the 5' RACE reads, holding one entry per CDR3 protein. Among over 80,000 distinct CDR3 sequences listed, approximately 12% were seen once. This specimen consisted of whole blood, obtained at baseline. The receptor set was obtained from an adult who was a healthcare worker with PCR-confirmed SARS-CoV-2 infection or an uninfected control (not recorded which).

The chain has TRBV21-1 and TRBJ1-2; the table calls TRBD1, which could not be checked here. TRBV21-1 is a known pseudogene. The CDR3 spans 13 residues. The CDR3 protein is CASSSRQVGGYTF. CDR3 coding DNA: TGTGCCAGCAGCTCCCGGCAAGTAGGCGGCTACACCTTC.

This clonotype was counted a few times. The V call is TRBV19, the J call TRBJ2-7, with a weak D call TRBD2 (5 bases). The CDR3 has 13 residues. The germline CDR1 and CDR2 sequences are LNHDA and SQIVND (reference sequence). With 8 bases removed from V and 4 bases from J, the gap between germline ends came to 15 bases. The CDR3 loop reads CASSRESRYEQYF. The CDR3 bases are TGTGCCAGTTCTCGGGAATCCCGGTACGAGCAGTACTTC.

V usage is TRBV7-2 and J usage is TRBJ2-4; 8 bases align to TRBD2. The junction had 6 bases not matched to a gene; V was cut back by 5 bases and J by 3 bases. The CDR3 has 15 amino acids. Germline values: CDR1 SGHTA, CDR2 FQGNSA. The CDR3: CASSPPGTSKNIQYF. Here the CDR3 DNA reads TGTGCCAGCAGCCCTCCGGGGACTAGCAAAAACATTCAGTACTTC.

The chain carries TRBV2 and TRBJ1-1; the match to TRBD1 covers 7 bases. Losses at the gene ends were 11 bases for V and 1 base for J; bases not matched to a gene: 7. CDR3 length: 13 residues. CDR1 is SNHLY and CDR2 is FYNNEI in the germline V gene. CDR3 sequence reads: CAGRGQPNTEAFF. CDR3 coding DNA: TGTGCCGGCCGGGGACAGCCGAACACTGAAGCTTTCTTT.

This clonotype was picked up a small number of times. This chain links TRBV7-9 with TRBJ1-1; perhaps TRBD1 as D (6 bases). This CDR3 contains 15 residues. Between the trimmed V and J ends, which lost 4 bases and 1 base, there was a span of 13 bases. Germline CDR1 and CDR2: SEHNR and FQNEAQ (reference sequence). Here the CDR3 reads CASSSPTGPNTEAFF. The DNA of the CDR3 is TGTGCCAGCAGCTCCCCGACAGGACCGAACACTGAAGCTTTCTTT.

V usage is TRBV7-3 and J usage is TRBJ1-2; D not resolved. The V gene's germline CDR1 is SGHTA and CDR2 FQGTGA. The CDR3 consists of 14 residues. Trimming shortened V by 5 bases and J by 7 bases, and 17 bases separated the two germline ends. The CDR3 DNA sequence: TGTGCCAGCAGCCCGGGCCCCCGTGAAGGTGGCTACACCTTC. This gives the protein CASSPGPREGGYTF.

This clonotype was counted between two and nine times. The chain recombines TRBV7-3 with TRBJ2-1; 13 nucleotides match TRBD2. Germline CDR1 is SGHTA and CDR2 is FQGTGA. The CDR3 covers 14 residues. V was pared by 3 bases and J by 8 bases, with 1 base of the junction left unmatched. The DNA of the CDR3 is TGTGCCAGCAGCTTCGGACTAGCGGGAGATGAGCAGTTCTTC. Translation: CASSFGLAGDEQFF. The full variable domain, in which reference TRBV7-3 and TRBJ2-1 provide the parts outside the CDR3, is GAGVSQTPSNKVTEKGKYVELRCDPISGHTALYWYRQSLGQGPEFLIYFQGTGAADDSGLPNDRFFAVRPEGSVSTLKIQRTERGDSAVYLCASSFGLAGDEQFFGPGTRLTVL.